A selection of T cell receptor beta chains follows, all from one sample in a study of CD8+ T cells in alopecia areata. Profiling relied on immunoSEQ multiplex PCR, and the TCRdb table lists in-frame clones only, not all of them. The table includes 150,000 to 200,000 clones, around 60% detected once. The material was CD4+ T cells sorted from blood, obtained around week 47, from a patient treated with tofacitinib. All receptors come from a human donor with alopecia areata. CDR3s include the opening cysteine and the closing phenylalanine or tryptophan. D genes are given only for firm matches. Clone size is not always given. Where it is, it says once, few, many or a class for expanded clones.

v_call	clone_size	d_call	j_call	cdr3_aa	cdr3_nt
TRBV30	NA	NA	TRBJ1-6	CAWSGTPGANNSPLHF	TGTGCCTGGAGCGGGACACCAGGGGCGAATAATTCACCCCTCCACTTT
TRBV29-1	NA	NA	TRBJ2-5	CSGGFQETQYF	TGCAGCGGGGGGTTCCAAGAGACCCAGTACTTC
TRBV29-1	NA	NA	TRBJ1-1	CSVVRRTDTEAFF	TGCAGCGTTGTCCGTAGGACGGACACTGAAGCTTTCTTT
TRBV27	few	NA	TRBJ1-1	CASSSTNGNTEAFF	TGTGCCAGCAGTTCCACCAACGGCAACACTGAAGCTTTCTTT
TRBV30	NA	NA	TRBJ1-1	CAGRIRTEAFF	TGTGCCGGCCGGATCCGCACTGAAGCTTTCTTT
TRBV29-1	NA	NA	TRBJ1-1	CSVVGAVGGTEAFF	TGCAGCGTTGTAGGGGCCGTGGGGGGCACTGAAGCTTTCTTT
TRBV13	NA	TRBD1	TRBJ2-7	CASSYYRGYEQYF	TGTGCCAGCAGCTACTACAGGGGCTACGAGCAGTACTTC
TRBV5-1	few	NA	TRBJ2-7	CASSLGTAQNYEQYF	TGCGCCAGCAGCTTGGGGACAGCGCAAAACTACGAGCAGTACTTC
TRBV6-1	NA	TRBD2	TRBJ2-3	CASILAGNTDTQYF	TGTGCCAGCATTTTAGCGGGGAACACAGATACGCAGTATTTT
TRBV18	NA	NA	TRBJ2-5	CASSPPINQETQYF	TGTGCCAGCTCACCACCAATTAACCAAGAGACCCAGTACTTC
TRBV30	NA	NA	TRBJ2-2	CAWSFNRVTVGELFF	TGTGCCTGGAGTTTCAACAGGGTGACGGTCGGGGAGCTGTTTTTT
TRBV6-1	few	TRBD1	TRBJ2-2	CASNRGTGELFF	TGTGCCAGCAACAGGGGGACCGGGGAGCTGTTTTTT
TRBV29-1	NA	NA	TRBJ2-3	CSVGRWDTQYF	TGCAGCGTGGGGCGTTGGGATACGCAGTATTTT
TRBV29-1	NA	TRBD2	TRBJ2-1	CSASLAGGRDEQFF	TGCAGCGCTTCACTAGCGGGGGGGCGCGATGAGCAGTTCTTC
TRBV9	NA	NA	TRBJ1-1	CASSVVSTANTEAFF	TGTGCCAGCAGCGTAGTATCAACTGCGAACACTGAAGCTTTCTTT
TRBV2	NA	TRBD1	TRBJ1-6	CASTERTGLSPLHF	TGTGCCAGCACTGAAAGGACAGGGCTTTCACCCCTCCACTTT
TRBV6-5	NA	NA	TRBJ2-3	CASSYSLREPDTQYF	TGTGCCAGCAGTTACTCGCTCAGGGAGCCAGATACGCAGTATTTT
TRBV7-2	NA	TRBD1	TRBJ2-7	CASSSGTGNYEQYF	TGTGCCAGCAGCTCCGGGACAGGCAACTACGAGCAGTACTTC
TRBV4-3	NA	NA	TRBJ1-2	CASSHHGGGYTF	TGCGCCAGCAGCCACCATGGAGGAGGCTACACCTTC
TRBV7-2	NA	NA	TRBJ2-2	CASSLQANTGELFF	TGTGCCAGCAGCCTACAGGCTAACACCGGGGAGCTGTTTTTT
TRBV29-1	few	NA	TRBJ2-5	CSVGNQETQYF	TGCAGCGTTGGGAACCAAGAGACCCAGTACTTC
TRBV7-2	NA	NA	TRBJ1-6	CASSPPRGGGSPLHF	TGTGCCAGCAGCCCCCCGCGGGGTGGTGGTTCACCCCTCCACTTT
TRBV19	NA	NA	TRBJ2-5	CASSIGPFGDQTQYF	TGTGCCAGTAGTATAGGCCCTTTCGGGGATCAGACCCAGTACTTC
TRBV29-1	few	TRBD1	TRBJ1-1	CSVNRGRVTEAFF	TGCAGCGTTAACAGGGGGCGGGTGACTGAAGCTTTCTTT
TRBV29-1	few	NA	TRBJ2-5	CSVEVTGGETQYF	TGCAGCGTTGAAGTAACGGGTGGGGAGACCCAGTACTTC
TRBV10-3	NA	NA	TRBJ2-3	CAISKGTDTQYF	TGTGCCATCAGCAAAGGCACAGATACGCAGTATTTT